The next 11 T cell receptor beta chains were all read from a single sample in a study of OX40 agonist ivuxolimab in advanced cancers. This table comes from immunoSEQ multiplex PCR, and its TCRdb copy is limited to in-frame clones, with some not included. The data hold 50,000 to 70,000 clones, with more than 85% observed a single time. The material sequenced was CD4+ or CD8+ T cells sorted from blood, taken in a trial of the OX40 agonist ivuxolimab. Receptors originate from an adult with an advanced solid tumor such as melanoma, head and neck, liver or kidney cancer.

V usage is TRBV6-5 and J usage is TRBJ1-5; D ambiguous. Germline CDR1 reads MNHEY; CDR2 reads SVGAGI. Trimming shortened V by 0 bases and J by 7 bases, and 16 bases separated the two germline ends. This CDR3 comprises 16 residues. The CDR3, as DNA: TGTGCCAGCAGTTACTCGGCTAACAGAGTAGGGCAGCCCCAGCATTTT. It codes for CASSYSANRVGQPQHF.

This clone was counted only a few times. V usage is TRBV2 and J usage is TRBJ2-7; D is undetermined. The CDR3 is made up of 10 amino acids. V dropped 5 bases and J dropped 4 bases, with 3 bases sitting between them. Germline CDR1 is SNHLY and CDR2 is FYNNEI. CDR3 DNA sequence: TGTGCCAGCAGTACATACGAGCAGTACTTC. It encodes CASSTYEQYF.

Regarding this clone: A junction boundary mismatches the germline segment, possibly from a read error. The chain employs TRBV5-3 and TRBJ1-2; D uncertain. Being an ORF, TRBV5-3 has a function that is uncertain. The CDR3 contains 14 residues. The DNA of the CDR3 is TGTGCCAGCAGCTTTAACGATCCTAACTATGGCTACACCTTC. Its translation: CASSFNDPNYGYTF.

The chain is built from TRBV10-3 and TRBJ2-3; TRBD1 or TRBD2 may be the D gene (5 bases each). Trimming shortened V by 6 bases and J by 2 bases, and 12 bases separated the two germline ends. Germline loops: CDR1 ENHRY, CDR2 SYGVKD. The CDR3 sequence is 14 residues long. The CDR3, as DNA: TGTGCCATCAGGAGGGGTGCGGACACAGATACGCAGTATTTT. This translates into CAIRRGADTDTQYF.

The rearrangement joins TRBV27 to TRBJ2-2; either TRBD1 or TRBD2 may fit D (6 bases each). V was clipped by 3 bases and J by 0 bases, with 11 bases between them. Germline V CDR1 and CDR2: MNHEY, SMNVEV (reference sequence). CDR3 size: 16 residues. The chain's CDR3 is CASSFRGGTNTGELFF. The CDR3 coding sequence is TGTGCCAGCAGTTTCAGGGGCGGGACGAACACCGGGGAGCTGTTTTTT.

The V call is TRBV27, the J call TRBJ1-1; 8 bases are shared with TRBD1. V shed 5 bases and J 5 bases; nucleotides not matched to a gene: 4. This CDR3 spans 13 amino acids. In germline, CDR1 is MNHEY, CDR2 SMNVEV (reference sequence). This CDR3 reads CASSVQGATEAFF. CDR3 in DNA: TGTGCCAGCAGTGTCCAGGGGGCAACTGAAGCTTTCTTT.

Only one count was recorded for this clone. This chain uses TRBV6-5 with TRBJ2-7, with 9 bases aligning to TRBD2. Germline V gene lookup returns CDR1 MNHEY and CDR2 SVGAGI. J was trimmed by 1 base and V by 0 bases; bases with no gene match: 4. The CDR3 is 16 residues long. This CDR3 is CASSYSGLAKSYEQYF. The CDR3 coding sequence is TGTGCCAGCAGTTACTCTGGACTAGCGAAATCCTACGAGCAGTACTTC.

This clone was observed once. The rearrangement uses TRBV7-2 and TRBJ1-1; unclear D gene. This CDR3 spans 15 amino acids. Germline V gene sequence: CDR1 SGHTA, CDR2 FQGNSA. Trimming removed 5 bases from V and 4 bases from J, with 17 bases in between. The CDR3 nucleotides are TGTGCCAGCAGCCCCACGTGGGGAGAGAGCACTGAAGCTTTCTTT. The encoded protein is CASSPTWGESTEAFF.

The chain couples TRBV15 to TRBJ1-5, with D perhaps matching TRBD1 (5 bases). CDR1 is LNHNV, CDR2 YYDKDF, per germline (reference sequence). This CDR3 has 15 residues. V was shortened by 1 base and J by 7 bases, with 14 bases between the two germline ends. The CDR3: CATSRAPDTSQPQHF. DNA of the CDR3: TGTGCCACCAGCAGAGCCCCGGACACGTCCCAGCCCCAGCATTTT.

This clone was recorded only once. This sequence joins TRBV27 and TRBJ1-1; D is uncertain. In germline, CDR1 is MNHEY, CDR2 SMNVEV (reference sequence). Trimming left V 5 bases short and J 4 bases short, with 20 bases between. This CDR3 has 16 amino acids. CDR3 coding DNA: TGTGCCAGCAGTCGAGCCCCCTTAAATAGAGGCACTGAAGCTTTCTTT. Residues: CASSRAPLNRGTEAFF.

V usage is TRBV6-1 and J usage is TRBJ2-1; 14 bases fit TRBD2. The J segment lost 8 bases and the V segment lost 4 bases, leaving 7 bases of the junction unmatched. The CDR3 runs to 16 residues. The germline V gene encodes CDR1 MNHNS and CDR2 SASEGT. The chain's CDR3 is CASSAAGTSGSHEQFF. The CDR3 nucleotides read TGTGCCAGCAGTGCCGCCGGGACTAGCGGGAGTCATGAGCAGTTCTTC.